This T cell receptor (beta chain) was sequenced during a study of CD8 T cells in Susac syndrome. This CDR3 contains 15 residues. The germline V gene has CDR1 SGHTA and CDR2 FQGNSA. With respect to this clonotype: Germline is not matched at one junction end, which may reflect a read error.

When the RNA was reverse transcribed, random hexamers were used with an input of roughly 0.45 to 1 ug. Using its own MiXCR run on the immunoSEQ multiplex PCR reads, TCRdb lists one record per CDR3 protein. The sample carries 180,000 or so distinct CDR3 sequences, about 94% recorded once. The chain carries TRBV7-2 and TRBJ1-1; D possibly corresponds to TRBD1 (6 bases). The specimen sequenced was CD4+ T cells from PBMCs. This clonotype was obtained from a human donor in good health. Here the CDR3 reads CASSAEGGGGTEVFF. CDR3 in DNA: TGTGCCAGCAGCGCAGAAGGAGGGGGAGGGACTGAAGTTTTCTTT.